The clone carrying this T cell receptor beta chain occurred once. What it binds is unknown. In the naive CD8 group, cells lacked CD45RO and were positively selected for CCR7, so terminally differentiated effector memory CD45RA+ cells were left out. HIV-negative, healthy adults without recent acute infections or vaccinations were the donors. The sample comes from a study of shared clonotypes between healthy human individuals. Data came from immunoSEQ multiplex PCR; TCRdb stores just in-frame clones and leaves some out. Here the sample spans about 590,000 clones, nearly 97% being singletons. Study-level points and caveats: Sequencing depth was a factor that was expected to affect clonotype sharing among donors. Naive CD4 clonotype sharing across a handful of donors was approximately 5%. Generation probability values for non-shared clonotypes were lower than those for clonotypes shared by all four donors.

The clonotype comes from a young woman in good health. Sequencing was performed on naive CD8+ T cells sorted from blood.

CDR3 sequence reads: CASSPIGGTEAFF. DNA for the CDR3: TGTGCCAGCAGCCCCATCGGCGGCACTGAAGCTTTCTTT. The chain is built from TRBV27 and TRBJ1-1; D gene ambiguous. Trimming cost V 6 bases and J 4 bases, with 12 bases left between them. Germline V gene data show CDR1 as MNHEY and CDR2 as SMNVEV (reference sequence). The CDR3 has 13 residues.